This TCR beta chain was retrieved from a study of shared T cell receptors in the human thymus. The germline gives CDR1 SGHRS, CDR2 YFSETQ. CDR3 length: 15 residues. V was clipped by 6 bases and J by 8 bases, with 21 bases between them. Only in-frame clones appear in the TCRdb table, and some are missing; sequencing was by immunoSEQ multiplex PCR. The sample has under 700,000 clones; about 80% are singletons. Separately, the same data were catalogued under a study of human thymus T cells. That work contributes: Congenital heart defects were the reason for the corrective surgery that the donors, healthy Finnish infants, were having. The thymus tissue came from resections taken during corrective heart surgery. Unrelated people showed highly overlapping thymic repertoires, related research reported.

This receptor was identified in a boy under two years old with a congenital heart defect. The rearrangement joins TRBV5-1 to TRBJ2-1; a weak D match, TRBD1 (6 bases). Sequencing input: thymocytes. The chain's CDR3 is CASNSWGDQGHEQFF. For the CDR3, the DNA is TGCGCCAGCAACTCCTGGGGCGATCAGGGGCATGAGCAGTTCTTC. Combining the CDR3 with reference TRBV5-1 and TRBJ2-1 gives the whole variable domain KAGVTQTPRYLIKTRGQQVTLSCSPISGHRSVSWYQQTPGQGLQFLFEYFSETQRNKGNFPGRFSGRQFSNSRSEMNVSTLELGDSALYLCASNSWGDQGHEQFFGPGTRLTVL.